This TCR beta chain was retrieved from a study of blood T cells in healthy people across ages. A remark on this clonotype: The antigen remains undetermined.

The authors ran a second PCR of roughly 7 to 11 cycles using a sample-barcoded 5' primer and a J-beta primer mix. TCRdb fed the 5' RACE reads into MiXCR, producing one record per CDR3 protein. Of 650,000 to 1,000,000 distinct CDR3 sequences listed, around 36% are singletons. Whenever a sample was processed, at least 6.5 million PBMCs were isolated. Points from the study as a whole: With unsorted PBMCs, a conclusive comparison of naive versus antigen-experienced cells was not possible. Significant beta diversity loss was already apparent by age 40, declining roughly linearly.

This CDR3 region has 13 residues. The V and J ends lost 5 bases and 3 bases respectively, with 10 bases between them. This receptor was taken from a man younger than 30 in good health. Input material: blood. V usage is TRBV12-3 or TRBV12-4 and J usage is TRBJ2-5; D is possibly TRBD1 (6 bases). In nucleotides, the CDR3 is TGTGCCAGCAGTCCTAACAGGGAAGAGACCCAGTACTTC. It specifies CASSPNREETQYF.